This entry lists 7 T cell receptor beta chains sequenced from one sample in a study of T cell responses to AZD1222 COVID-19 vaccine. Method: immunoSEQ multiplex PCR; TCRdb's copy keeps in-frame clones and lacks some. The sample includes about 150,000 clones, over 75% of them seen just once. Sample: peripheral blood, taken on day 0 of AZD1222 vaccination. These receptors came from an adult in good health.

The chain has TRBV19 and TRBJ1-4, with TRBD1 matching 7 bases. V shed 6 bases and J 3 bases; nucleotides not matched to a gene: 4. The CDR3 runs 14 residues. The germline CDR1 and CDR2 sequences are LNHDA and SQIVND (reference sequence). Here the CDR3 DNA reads TGTGCCAGTAGCACCGGGACAGCTAATGAAAAACTGTTTTTT. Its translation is CASSTGTANEKLFF.

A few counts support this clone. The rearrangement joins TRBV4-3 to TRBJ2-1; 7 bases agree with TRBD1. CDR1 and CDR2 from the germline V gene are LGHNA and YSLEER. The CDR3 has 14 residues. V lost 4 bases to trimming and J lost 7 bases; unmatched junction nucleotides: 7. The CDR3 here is CASSPYRGWNEQFF. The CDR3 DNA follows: TGCGCCAGCAGCCCATACAGGGGCTGGAATGAGCAGTTCTTC.

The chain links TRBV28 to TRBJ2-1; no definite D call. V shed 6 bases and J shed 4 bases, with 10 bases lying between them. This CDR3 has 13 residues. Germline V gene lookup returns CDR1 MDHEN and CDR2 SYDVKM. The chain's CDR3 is CASSLGSYNEQFF. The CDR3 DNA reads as TGTGCCAGCAGCCTCGGATCTTACAATGAGCAGTTCTTC. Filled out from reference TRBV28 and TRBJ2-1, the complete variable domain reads DVKVTQSSRYLVKRTGEKVFLECVQDMDHENMFWYRQDPGLGLRLIYFSYDVKMKEKGDIPEGYSVSREKKERFSLILESASTNQTSMYLCASSLGSYNEQFFGPGTRLTVL.

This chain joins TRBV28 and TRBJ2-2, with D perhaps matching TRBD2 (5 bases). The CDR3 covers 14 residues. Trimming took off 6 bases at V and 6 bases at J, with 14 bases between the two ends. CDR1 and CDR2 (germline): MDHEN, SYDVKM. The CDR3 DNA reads TGTGCCAGCAGCCTGACTATGGAGGCCGGGGAGCTGTTTTTT. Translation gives CASSLTMEAGELFF.

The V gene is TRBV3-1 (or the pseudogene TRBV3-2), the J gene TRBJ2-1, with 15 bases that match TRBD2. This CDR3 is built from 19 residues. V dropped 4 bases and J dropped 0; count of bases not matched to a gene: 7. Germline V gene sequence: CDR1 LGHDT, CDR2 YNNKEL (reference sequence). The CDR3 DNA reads TGTGCCAGCAGCCCGTCGGGACTAGCGGGGGGAAGCTCCTACAATGAGCAGTTCTTC. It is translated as CASSPSGLAGGSSYNEQFF.

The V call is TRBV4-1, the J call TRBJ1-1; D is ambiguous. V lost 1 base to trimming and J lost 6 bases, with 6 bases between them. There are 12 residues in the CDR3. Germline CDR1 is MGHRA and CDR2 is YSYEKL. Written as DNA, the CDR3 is TGCGCCAGCAGCCAAGGTCGCTCTGAAGCTTTCTTT. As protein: CASSQGRSEAFF.

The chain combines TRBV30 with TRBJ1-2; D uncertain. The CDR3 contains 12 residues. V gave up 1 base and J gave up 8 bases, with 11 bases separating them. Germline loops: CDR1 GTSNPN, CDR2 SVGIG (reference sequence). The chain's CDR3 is CAWSAGVGGYTF. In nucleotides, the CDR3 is TGTGCCTGGAGTGCTGGGGTGGGAGGCTACACCTTC.